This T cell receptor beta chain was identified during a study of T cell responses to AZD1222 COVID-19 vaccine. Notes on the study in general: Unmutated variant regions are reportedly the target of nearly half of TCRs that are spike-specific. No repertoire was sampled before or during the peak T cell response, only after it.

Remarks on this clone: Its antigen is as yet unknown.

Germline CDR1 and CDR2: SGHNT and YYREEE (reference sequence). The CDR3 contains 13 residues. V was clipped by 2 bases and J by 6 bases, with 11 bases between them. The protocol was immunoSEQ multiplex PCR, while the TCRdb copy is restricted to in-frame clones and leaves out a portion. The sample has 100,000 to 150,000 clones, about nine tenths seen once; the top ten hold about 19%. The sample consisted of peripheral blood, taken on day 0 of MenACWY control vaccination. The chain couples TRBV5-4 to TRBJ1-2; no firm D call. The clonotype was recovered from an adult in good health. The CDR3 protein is CASSFRAGNGYTF. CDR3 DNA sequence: TGTGCCAGCAGCTTTCGGGCCGGGAATGGCTACACCTTC.